This T cell receptor beta chain was identified in a study of beta chain features in type 1 diabetes. V gave up 6 bases and J gave up 6 bases; unmatched junction bases: 10. Germline CDR1 MNHNS, CDR2 SASEGT. The CDR3 runs to 15 residues. Study-wide findings and caveats: There were fewer insertions and more deletions at the VDJ junctions of type 1 diabetes patients.

In regard to this clone: Its matching antigen is unknown.

The investigators reverse transcribed all of the isolated RNA, so they sequenced expressed TCRB transcripts. Only in-frame clones appear in the TCRdb table, and some are missing; sequencing was by immunoSEQ multiplex PCR. The data contain roughly 300,000 clones, approximately 8.2% of them seen just once; the ten biggest clones take up more than 0.4%. Sequenced sample: central memory CD4+ T cells from blood. This chain joins TRBV6-1 and TRBJ1-5, with TRBD1 identical over 8 bases. This clonotype originated in a woman between 18 and 29 years old in good health. CDR3 nucleotide sequence: TGTGCCAGCAGCACTCGACAGGGGCGTTTTCAGCCCCAGCATTTT. This encodes CASSTRQGRFQPQHF.